The T cell receptor beta chain under discussion was sequenced for a study of regulatory T cells in long-lasting Graves disease. At the level of the study: Graves' patients (newly diagnosed) had been on antithyroid drugs under 3 months. The study, taken as a whole, reports: New patients shared roughly 980 public clonotypes, fewer than the 2,500 to 3,500 shared by persistent patients.

This CDR3 is built from 14 residues. CDR1 DFQATT and CDR2 SNEGSKA come from the germline V gene (reference sequence). V was pared by 2 bases and J by 5 bases, with 2 bases of the junction left unmatched. Time point specified: newly diagnosed GD, antithyroid drugs for less than 3 months. Preparation of the TCR library used RNA extracted from PBMCs. The TCR beta library used iRepertoire HTBI primers with Arm-PCR amplification of CDR3. MiXCR was run by TCRdb on the multiplex PCR reads, yielding one entry per CDR3 protein. The table records about 470,000 distinct CDR3 sequences, under 15% of them present only once. Remarks on this clonotype: The antigen is unknown.

These data are also associated with another study on T cells in Graves' hyperthyroidism and ophthalmopathy.

The sequence derives from a woman aged 25 to 39 with Graves disease. Source: peripheral blood mononuclear cells (PBMCs), taken at new diagnosis, from a patient treated with antithyroid drugs. This rearrangement joins TRBV20-1 to TRBJ2-1, with 11 bases matching TRBD2. This CDR3 is CSARLGLADNEQFF. The CDR3 DNA reads TGCAGTGCTAGACTGGGACTAGCGGACAATGAGCAGTTCTTC.